The 23 T cell receptor beta chains presented below share a single source sample, sequenced in a study of OX40 agonist ivuxolimab in advanced cancers. Profiled with immunoSEQ multiplex PCR; TCRdb holds only in-frame clones, not every one. The sample holds tens of thousands of clones, around 85% seen once. The sequenced sample was CD4+ or CD8+ T cells sorted from blood, obtained in a trial of the OX40 agonist ivuxolimab. Receptors originate from an adult with an advanced solid tumor such as melanoma, head and neck, liver or kidney cancer.

This chain joins TRBV6-5 and TRBJ1-5; D perhaps matches TRBD1 (6 bases). The germline gives CDR1 MNHEY, CDR2 SVGAGI. Trimming shortened V by 7 bases and J by 2 bases, and 12 bases separated the two germline ends. The CDR3 spans 14 residues. The CDR3 loop is CASKRAGGNQPQHF. CDR3 bases: TGTGCCAGCAAACGAGCAGGGGGCAATCAGCCCCAGCATTTT.

The rearrangement uses TRBV7-9 and TRBJ2-5; D gene uncertain. Trimming took off 1 base at V and 6 bases at J, with 0 bases between the two ends. Germline loops: CDR1 SEHNR, CDR2 FQNEAQ (reference sequence). The CDR3 is 10 residues long. The CDR3 region has the DNA TGTGCCAGCAGCTTAGAGACCCAGTACTTC. Translation: CASSLETQYF.

CDR3 residues: CASSPVAGLPSSYNEQFF. The CDR3, as DNA: TGTGCCAGCAGCCCCGTAGCGGGCTTGCCGAGCTCCTACAATGAGCAGTTCTTC. This chain links TRBV7-2 with TRBJ2-1; 7 bases agree with TRBD2. The CDR3 contains 18 residues. With 5 bases clipped from V and 0 bases from J, the junction kept 13 bases outside the gene matches. The germline V gene encodes CDR1 SGHTA and CDR2 FQGNSA.

In this sample, this clone turned up once. CDR3 coding DNA: TGTGCCAGCTCACCAGTTTCGGGGGTTAATGGCTACACCTTC. Its protein product is CASSPVSGVNGYTF. The chain carries TRBV18 and TRBJ1-2, with a possible D match to TRBD1 (5 bases). V was pared by 2 bases and J by 6 bases, with 13 bases between. Germline CDR1 KGHSH, CDR2 LQKENI. This CDR3 is 14 amino acids long.

The J gene is TRBJ1-4, the V gene TRBV7-9, with 7 positions matching TRBD1. The CDR3 sequence is 16 residues long. With V trimmed by 1 base and J by 4 bases, 6 bases remained unmatched. CDR1 and CDR2 from the germline V gene are SEHNR and FQNEAQ (reference sequence). CDR3 in DNA: TGTGCCAGCAGCTTAGTTGGGACAGCCTTTAATGAAAAACTGTTTTTT. Its protein is CASSLVGTAFNEKLFF.

CDR3 sequence reads: CATGVLVGTSFTSTDTQYF. CDR3 DNA sequence: TGTGCCACAGGGGTCCTCGTAGGGACTAGCTTCACTTCAACAGATACGCAGTATTTT. V and J are TRBV2 and TRBJ2-3; 9 nucleotides line up with TRBD2. The CDR3 spans 19 residues. Trimming removed 10 bases from V and 3 bases from J; junction bases left unmatched: 23. Germline V gene lookup returns CDR1 SNHLY and CDR2 FYNNEI. The variable domain in full, with the rest retrieved from reference TRBV2 and TRBJ2-3, is EPEVTQTPSHQVTQMGQEVILRCVPISNHLYFYWYRQILGQKVEFLVSFYNNEISEKSEIFDDQFSVERPDGSNFTLKIRSTKLEDSAMYFCATGVLVGTSFTSTDTQYFGPGTRLTVL.

The rearrangement joins TRBV2 to TRBJ1-5, with TRBD1 matching over 8 bases. V lost 6 bases and J lost 3; bases outside the gene matches: 4. Germline CDR1 is SNHLY and CDR2 is FYNNEI. The CDR3 spans 14 residues. For the CDR3, the DNA is TGTGCCAGCAGGATACAGGGGGTCAATCAGCCCCAGCATTTT. It specifies CASRIQGVNQPQHF.

This chain uses TRBV15 with TRBJ2-7; D might be TRBD1 (5 bases). Germline V gene sequence: CDR1 LNHNV, CDR2 YYDKDF (reference sequence). V lost 7 bases and J 6 bases, leaving 16 bases between the germline ends. The CDR3 consists of 13 residues. The CDR3 nucleotides are TGTGCCACCACCAAAAATAGGGGTTCCGAGCAGTACTTC. Translation gives CATTKNRGSEQYF.

This chain links TRBV18 with TRBJ1-5, with TRBD1 matching 10 bases. CDR1 is KGHSH, CDR2 LQKENI, per germline. J was trimmed by 6 bases and V by 2 bases; bases with no gene match: 4. This CDR3 region has 15 residues. This CDR3 is CASSPIGQGGQPQHF. Here the CDR3 DNA reads TGTGCCAGCTCACCAATAGGACAGGGGGGTCAGCCCCAGCATTTT.

The table lists this clone with a count of one. The J gene is TRBJ1-2, the V gene TRBV6-6; 10 positions match TRBD1. V was clipped by 6 bases and J by 7 bases; unmatched bases: 8. Germline V gene sequence: CDR1 MNHNY, CDR2 SVGAGI (reference sequence). CDR3 length: 14 residues. The CDR3 region is CASSRDRGGGGYTF. The CDR3 DNA reads TGTGCCAGCAGCCGGGACAGGGGAGGCGGTGGCTACACCTTC.

The chain links TRBV7-2 to TRBJ2-7; D is uncertain. The CDR3 runs to 14 residues. CDR1 is SGHTA and CDR2 is FQGNSA in the germline V gene. V shed 1 base and J shed 0 bases, with 7 bases lying between them. The CDR3 bases are TGTGCCAGCAGCTTAGAGGCAGACTCCTACGAGCAGTACTTC. It specifies CASSLEADSYEQYF. The complete variable domain, with remaining parts taken from reference TRBV7-2 and TRBJ2-7, reads GAGVSQSPSNKVTEKGKDVELRCDPISGHTALYWYRQSLGQGLEFLIYFQGNSAPDKSGLPSDRFSAERTGGSVSTLTIQRTQQEDSAVYLCASSLEADSYEQYFGPGTRLTVT.

The chain combines TRBV7-8 with TRBJ2-7, with D perhaps matching TRBD1 or TRBD2 (6 bases each). Germline CDR1 and CDR2: SGHVS and FQNEAQ. The CDR3 has 18 amino acids. Trimming removed 8 bases from V and 4 bases from J, with 30 bases in between. The chain's CDR3 is CASVRGVTGRGPSYEQYF. CDR3 in DNA: TGTGCCAGCGTAAGGGGGGTTACAGGGAGAGGTCCCTCTTACGAGCAGTACTTC.

DNA for the CDR3: TGTGCCATCAGTGGCGGACTAGCGGTTCGGGGGACCCAGTACTTC. Translated, it gives CAISGGLAVRGTQYF. J is TRBJ2-5 and V is TRBV10-3; TRBD2 matches at 10 bases. Trimming at V came to 4 bases and at J to 7 bases, leaving 9 bases not matched to a gene. The CDR3 is 15 residues long. The germline V gene encodes CDR1 ENHRY and CDR2 SYGVKD.

The chain recombines TRBV7-9 with TRBJ2-3; TRBD2 matches at 12 bases. V gave up 3 bases and J gave up 6 bases; unmatched junction bases: 1. Germline V lookup: CDR1 SEHNR, CDR2 FQNEAQ (reference sequence). The CDR3 is made up of 14 amino acids. The CDR3 bases are TGTGCCAGCAGCTTCGGGACTAGCGGGGATACGCAGTATTTT. Protein product: CASSFGTSGDTQYF.

This chain joins TRBV7-2 and TRBJ1-3; D is ambiguous. CDR1 is SGHTA and CDR2 is FQGNSA in the germline V gene. Trimming took off 5 bases at V and 5 bases at J, with 19 bases between the two ends. The CDR3 extends over 16 amino acids. CDR3 coding DNA: TGTGCCAGCAGCGCTGGGAGGCCCGCGCAGCGAAACACCATATATTTT. It codes for CASSAGRPAQRNTIYF.

The rearrangement links TRBV29-1 to TRBJ1-5; D perhaps matches TRBD1 (6 bases). The CDR3 runs to 12 residues. V gave up 7 bases and J gave up 7 bases, with 14 bases separating them. Germline loops: CDR1 SQVTM, CDR2 ANQGSEA. This CDR3 reads CSAMTGGQPQHF. The CDR3 DNA reads TGCAGCGCCATGACAGGAGGGCAGCCCCAGCATTTT. Using reference TRBV29-1 and TRBJ1-5 for the parts outside the CDR3, the full variable domain is SAVISQKPSRDICQRGTSLTIQCQVDSQVTMMFWYRQQPGQSLTLIATANQGSEATYESGFVIDKFPISRPNLTFSTLTVSNMSPEDSSIYLCSAMTGGQPQHFGDGTRLSIL.

The J gene is TRBJ1-1, the V gene TRBV4-2, with 7 bases aligning to TRBD1. The CDR3 is 14 amino acids. CDR1 LGHNA and CDR2 YNFKEQ come from the germline V gene. Trimming removed 4 bases from V and 4 bases from J; junction bases left unmatched: 6. Here the CDR3 DNA reads TGTGCCAGCAGCCCTTACAGGGGTGGCACTGAAGCTTTCTTT. This translates into CASSPYRGGTEAFF.

CDR3 protein: CASGYNTEAFF. In DNA, the CDR3 is TGTGCCAGCGGGTATAACACTGAAGCTTTCTTT. The J gene is TRBJ1-1, the V gene TRBV2, with D unresolved. The germline V gene has CDR1 SNHLY and CDR2 FYNNEI. V was shortened by 8 bases and J by 2 bases, with 6 bases between the two germline ends. CDR3 length: 11 amino acids.

The rearrangement links TRBV9 to TRBJ1-2; 7 bases match TRBD1. Germline loops: CDR1 SGDLS, CDR2 YYNGEE. The CDR3 is 14 amino acids. J lost 8 bases, V lost 4 bases, and 11 bases had no gene match. The CDR3 here is CASSPAADRLGYTF. CDR3 bases: TGTGCCAGCAGCCCAGCCGCGGACAGGTTAGGCTACACCTTC.

The chain employs TRBV4-3 and TRBJ1-1; D is unclear. The V and J ends lost 0 bases and 0 bases respectively, with 11 bases between them. The CDR3 runs 16 residues. Germline CDR1 LGHNA, CDR2 YSLEER. The CDR3 coding sequence is TGCGCCAGCAGCCAAGATCCGGGAGGGATGAACACTGAAGCTTTCTTT. Its translation is CASSQDPGGMNTEAFF.

The chain employs TRBV18 and TRBJ2-3; D gene unclear. Between the trimmed V and J ends, which lost 6 bases and 7 bases, there was a span of 5 bases. Looked up from germline, CDR1 is KGHSH and CDR2 is LQKENI. This CDR3 is 10 amino acids long. CDR3 residues: CASSGYTQYF. DNA of the CDR3: TGTGCCAGCTCTGGGTATACGCAGTATTTT.

The chain is built from TRBV7-6 and TRBJ2-2, with 14 bases identical to TRBD2. V lost 5 bases, J lost 6 bases, and 5 bases stayed unmatched. Germline CDR1 SGHVS, CDR2 FNYEAQ. The CDR3 spans 16 residues. CDR3 nucleotide sequence: TGTGCCAGCAGCCTGGGACTAGCGGGAGTTGCCGGGGAGCTGTTTTTT. Encoded protein: CASSLGLAGVAGELFF.

This clone was seen a handful of times. The chain uses TRBV19 and TRBJ1-2; no reliable D call. The CDR3 is made up of 12 amino acids. Germline lookup yields CDR1 LNHDA and CDR2 SQIVND (reference sequence). Trimming stripped 7 bases from V and 4 bases from J, with 10 bases between. The CDR3 nucleotides read TGTGCCAGTACACGGATGGGCTATGGCTACACCTTC. This sequence encodes CASTRMGYGYTF.